The clone carrying this TCR beta chain counts as medium-sized. Its cognate antigen is unknown. PCR employed 60 Vbeta and 13 Jbeta primers. Using immunoSEQ multiplex PCR, the repertoire was profiled, and TCRdb retains in-frame clones only, with some absent. This table has under 200,000 clones, 68% appearing once. Nominally healthy donors were sampled, though unrecorded immune exposures were likely. Trimming stripped 0 bases from V and 3 bases from J, with 8 bases between. The CDR3 sequence is 14 residues long. Germline CDR1 is MNHNS and CDR2 is SASEGT. This sample was taken from a study of cytomegalovirus exposure and HLA in healthy donors. Looking at the study overall: Sequencing of 180 million or so T cells in an earlier analysis found 120 million or so unique TCR beta sequences. Points from the study as a whole: Certain sequence variants were highly shared and formed a cluster, and this cluster was likely a sequencing artifact. The analysis excluded some indistinguishable V segments, including TRBV6-2 and TRBV6-3.

Sequenced: PBMCs. The chain has TRBV6-1 and TRBJ1-1; no reliable D call. This clonotype originated in a man aged 50 to 60 in good health and CMV-seronegative. Written as DNA, the CDR3 is TGTGCCAGCAGTGAAGCGTTGGAGTACACTGAAGCTTTCTTT. Its translation is CASSEALEYTEAFF.